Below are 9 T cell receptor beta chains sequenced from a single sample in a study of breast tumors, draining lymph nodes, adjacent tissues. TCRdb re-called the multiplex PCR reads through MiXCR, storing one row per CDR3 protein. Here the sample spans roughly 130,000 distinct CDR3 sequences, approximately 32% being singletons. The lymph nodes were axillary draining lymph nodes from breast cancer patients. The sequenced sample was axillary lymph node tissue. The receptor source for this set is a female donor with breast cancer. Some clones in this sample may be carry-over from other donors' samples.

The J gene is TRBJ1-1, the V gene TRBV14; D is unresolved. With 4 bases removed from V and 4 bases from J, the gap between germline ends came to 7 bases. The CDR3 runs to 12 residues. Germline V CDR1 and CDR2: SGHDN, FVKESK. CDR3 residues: CASSPRITEAFF. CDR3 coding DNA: TGTGCCAGCAGCCCTCGAATCACTGAAGCTTTCTTT.

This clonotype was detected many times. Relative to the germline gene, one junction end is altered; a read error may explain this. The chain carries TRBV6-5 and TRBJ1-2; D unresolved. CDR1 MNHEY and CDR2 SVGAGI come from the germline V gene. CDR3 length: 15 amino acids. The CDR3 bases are TGTGCCAGCAGTCACTCGAGCCCTCCCCCGGGTGGCTACACCTTC. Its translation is CASSHSSPPPGGYTF.

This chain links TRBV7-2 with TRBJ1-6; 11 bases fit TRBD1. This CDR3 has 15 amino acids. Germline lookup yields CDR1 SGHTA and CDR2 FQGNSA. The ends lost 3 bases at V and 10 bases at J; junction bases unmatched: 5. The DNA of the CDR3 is TGTGCCAGCAGCTTCTGGACAGGGGGCGCGTCACCCCTCCACTTT. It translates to CASSFWTGGASPLHF.

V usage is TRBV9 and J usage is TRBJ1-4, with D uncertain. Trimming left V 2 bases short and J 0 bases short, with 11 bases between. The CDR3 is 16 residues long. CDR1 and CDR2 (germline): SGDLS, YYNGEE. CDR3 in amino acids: CASSVSVAATNEKLFF. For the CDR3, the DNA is TGTGCCAGCAGCGTGTCCGTGGCGGCAACTAATGAAAAACTGTTTTTT. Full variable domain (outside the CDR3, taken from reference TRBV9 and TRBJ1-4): DSGVTQTPKHLITATGQRVTLRCSPRSGDLSVYWYQQSLDQGLQFLIQYYNGEERAKGNILERFSAQQFPDLHSELNLSSLELGDSALYFCASSVSVAATNEKLFFGSGTQLSVL.

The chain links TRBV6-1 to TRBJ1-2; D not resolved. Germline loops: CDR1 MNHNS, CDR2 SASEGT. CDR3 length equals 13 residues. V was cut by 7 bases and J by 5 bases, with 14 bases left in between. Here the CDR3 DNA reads TGTGCCAGCACCAAGACGGAGGTGTATGGCTACACCTTC. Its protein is CASTKTEVYGYTF.

CDR3 in DNA: TGTGCCAGCAGCTTAGATACGGGACAGGCCCGCCAAGAGACCCAGTACTTC. As protein: CASSLDTGQARQETQYF. The chain carries TRBV7-9 and TRBJ2-5, with 8 positions matching TRBD1. CDR1 and CDR2 from the germline V gene are SEHNR and FQNEAQ (reference sequence). This CDR3 contains 17 residues. The V and J ends lost 1 base and 1 base, in that order; junction bases with no gene match: 8.

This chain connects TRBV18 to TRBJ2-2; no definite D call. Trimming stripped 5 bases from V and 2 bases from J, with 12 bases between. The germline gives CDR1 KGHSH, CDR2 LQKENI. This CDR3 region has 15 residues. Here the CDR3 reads CASSGRITNTGELFF. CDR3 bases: TGTGCCAGCTCAGGACGGATTACCAACACCGGGGAGCTGTTTTTT.

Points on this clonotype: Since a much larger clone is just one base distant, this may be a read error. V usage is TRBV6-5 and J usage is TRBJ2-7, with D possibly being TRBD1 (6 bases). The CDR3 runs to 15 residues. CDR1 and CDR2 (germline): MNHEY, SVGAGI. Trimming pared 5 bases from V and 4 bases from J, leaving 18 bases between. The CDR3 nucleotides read TGTGCCAGCAGTCCCCTAGGACAGCCTCCTTACGAGCAGTACTTC. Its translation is CASSPLGQPPYEQYF.

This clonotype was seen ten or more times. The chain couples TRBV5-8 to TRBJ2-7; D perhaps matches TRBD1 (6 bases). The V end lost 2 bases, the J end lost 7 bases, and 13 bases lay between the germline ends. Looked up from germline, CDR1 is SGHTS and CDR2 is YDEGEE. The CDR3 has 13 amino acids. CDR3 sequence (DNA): TGTGCCAGCAGCTTCAGGGGTCTGGGGGAGCAGTACTTC. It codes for CASSFRGLGEQYF.